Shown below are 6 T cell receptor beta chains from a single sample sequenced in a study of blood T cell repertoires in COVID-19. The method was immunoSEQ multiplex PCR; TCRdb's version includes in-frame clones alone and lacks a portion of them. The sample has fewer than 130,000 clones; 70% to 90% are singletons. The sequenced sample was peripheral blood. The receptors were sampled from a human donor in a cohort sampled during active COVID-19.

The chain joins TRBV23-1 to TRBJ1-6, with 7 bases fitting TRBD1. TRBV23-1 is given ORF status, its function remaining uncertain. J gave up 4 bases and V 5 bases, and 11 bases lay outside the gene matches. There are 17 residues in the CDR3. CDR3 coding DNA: TGCGCCAGCAGTATGGGACAGCCTGGGGGATATAATTCACCCCTCCACTTT. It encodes CASSMGQPGGYNSPLHF.

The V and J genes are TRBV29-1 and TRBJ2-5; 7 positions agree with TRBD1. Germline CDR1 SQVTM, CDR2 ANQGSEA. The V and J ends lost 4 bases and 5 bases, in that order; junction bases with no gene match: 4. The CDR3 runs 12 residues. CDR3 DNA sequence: TGCAGCGTTGGACAGGGAAGGGAGACCCAGTACTTC. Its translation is CSVGQGRETQYF.

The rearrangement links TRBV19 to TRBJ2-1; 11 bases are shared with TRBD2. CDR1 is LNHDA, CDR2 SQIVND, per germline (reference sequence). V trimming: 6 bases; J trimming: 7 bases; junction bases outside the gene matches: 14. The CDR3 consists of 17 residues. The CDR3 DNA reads TGTGCCAGTAGCGACTCCTCTCTAGCGGGGGGCCTGAATGAGCAGTTCTTC. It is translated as CASSDSSLAGGLNEQFF.

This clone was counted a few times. Here the CDR3 reads CASSPTGLGTEAFF. The DNA of the CDR3 is TGTGCCAGCAGTCCGACAGGGTTAGGCACTGAAGCTTTCTTT. V gene TRBV27 combines with J gene TRBJ1-1, with 7 nucleotides matching TRBD1. Germline V CDR1 and CDR2: MNHEY, SMNVEV (reference sequence). This CDR3 has 14 residues. V lost 5 bases to trimming and J lost 4 bases; unmatched junction nucleotides: 7.

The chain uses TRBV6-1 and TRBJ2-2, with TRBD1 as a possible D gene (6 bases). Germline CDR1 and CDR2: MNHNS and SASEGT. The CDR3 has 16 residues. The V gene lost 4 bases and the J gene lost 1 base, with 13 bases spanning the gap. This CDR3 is CASSGTGHRNTGELFF. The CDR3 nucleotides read TGTGCCAGCAGTGGGACGGGACACCGGAACACCGGGGAGCTGTTTTTT.

The CDR3 region is CASSPTFPAGPTRGGNTEAFF. In nucleotides, the CDR3 is TGCGCCAGCAGCCCAACTTTTCCTGCTGGGCCCACTAGGGGAGGGAACACTGAAGCTTTCTTT. The J gene is TRBJ1-1, the V gene TRBV5-1; tentative D call: TRBD1 (5 bases). Germline V lookup: CDR1 SGHRS, CDR2 YFSETQ. Trimming left V 4 bases short and J 1 base short, with 32 bases between. The length of the CDR3 is 21 residues.